This T cell receptor (beta chain) is from a study of shared clonotypes between healthy human individuals. The study, taken as a whole, reports: The naive CD4 repertoires of a handful of donors were compared, and about 5% of clonotypes were shared. Some clonotypes were shared by all four sorted-subset donors, while others were not shared. The non-shared ones had lower generation probabilities than the shared ones. Even with large depth, rarefaction showed that sorted-subset sequencing was incomplete.

A word on this clone: What it recognizes is unknown.

CD8 cells regarded as naive lacked CD45RO, were positively chosen for CCR7, and omitted terminally differentiated effector memory CD45RA+ cells. Some clones are missing from TCRdb's copy, which holds only in-frame ones; the method was immunoSEQ multiplex PCR. The sample shows more than 2 million clones, around 96% of them seen only once. V lost 4 bases, J lost 4 bases, and 7 bases lay in between. CDR3 length: 12 residues. CDR1 is SQVTM, CDR2 ANQGSEA, per germline. The V and J genes are TRBV29-1 and TRBJ2-2; D not certain. This clonotype was obtained from a man aged 18 to 35 in good health. The sequencing input was naive CD8+ T cells sorted from blood. The CDR3 region has the DNA TGCAGCGTTGTACCAGTCACCGGGGAGCTGTTTTTT. It encodes CSVVPVTGELFF.